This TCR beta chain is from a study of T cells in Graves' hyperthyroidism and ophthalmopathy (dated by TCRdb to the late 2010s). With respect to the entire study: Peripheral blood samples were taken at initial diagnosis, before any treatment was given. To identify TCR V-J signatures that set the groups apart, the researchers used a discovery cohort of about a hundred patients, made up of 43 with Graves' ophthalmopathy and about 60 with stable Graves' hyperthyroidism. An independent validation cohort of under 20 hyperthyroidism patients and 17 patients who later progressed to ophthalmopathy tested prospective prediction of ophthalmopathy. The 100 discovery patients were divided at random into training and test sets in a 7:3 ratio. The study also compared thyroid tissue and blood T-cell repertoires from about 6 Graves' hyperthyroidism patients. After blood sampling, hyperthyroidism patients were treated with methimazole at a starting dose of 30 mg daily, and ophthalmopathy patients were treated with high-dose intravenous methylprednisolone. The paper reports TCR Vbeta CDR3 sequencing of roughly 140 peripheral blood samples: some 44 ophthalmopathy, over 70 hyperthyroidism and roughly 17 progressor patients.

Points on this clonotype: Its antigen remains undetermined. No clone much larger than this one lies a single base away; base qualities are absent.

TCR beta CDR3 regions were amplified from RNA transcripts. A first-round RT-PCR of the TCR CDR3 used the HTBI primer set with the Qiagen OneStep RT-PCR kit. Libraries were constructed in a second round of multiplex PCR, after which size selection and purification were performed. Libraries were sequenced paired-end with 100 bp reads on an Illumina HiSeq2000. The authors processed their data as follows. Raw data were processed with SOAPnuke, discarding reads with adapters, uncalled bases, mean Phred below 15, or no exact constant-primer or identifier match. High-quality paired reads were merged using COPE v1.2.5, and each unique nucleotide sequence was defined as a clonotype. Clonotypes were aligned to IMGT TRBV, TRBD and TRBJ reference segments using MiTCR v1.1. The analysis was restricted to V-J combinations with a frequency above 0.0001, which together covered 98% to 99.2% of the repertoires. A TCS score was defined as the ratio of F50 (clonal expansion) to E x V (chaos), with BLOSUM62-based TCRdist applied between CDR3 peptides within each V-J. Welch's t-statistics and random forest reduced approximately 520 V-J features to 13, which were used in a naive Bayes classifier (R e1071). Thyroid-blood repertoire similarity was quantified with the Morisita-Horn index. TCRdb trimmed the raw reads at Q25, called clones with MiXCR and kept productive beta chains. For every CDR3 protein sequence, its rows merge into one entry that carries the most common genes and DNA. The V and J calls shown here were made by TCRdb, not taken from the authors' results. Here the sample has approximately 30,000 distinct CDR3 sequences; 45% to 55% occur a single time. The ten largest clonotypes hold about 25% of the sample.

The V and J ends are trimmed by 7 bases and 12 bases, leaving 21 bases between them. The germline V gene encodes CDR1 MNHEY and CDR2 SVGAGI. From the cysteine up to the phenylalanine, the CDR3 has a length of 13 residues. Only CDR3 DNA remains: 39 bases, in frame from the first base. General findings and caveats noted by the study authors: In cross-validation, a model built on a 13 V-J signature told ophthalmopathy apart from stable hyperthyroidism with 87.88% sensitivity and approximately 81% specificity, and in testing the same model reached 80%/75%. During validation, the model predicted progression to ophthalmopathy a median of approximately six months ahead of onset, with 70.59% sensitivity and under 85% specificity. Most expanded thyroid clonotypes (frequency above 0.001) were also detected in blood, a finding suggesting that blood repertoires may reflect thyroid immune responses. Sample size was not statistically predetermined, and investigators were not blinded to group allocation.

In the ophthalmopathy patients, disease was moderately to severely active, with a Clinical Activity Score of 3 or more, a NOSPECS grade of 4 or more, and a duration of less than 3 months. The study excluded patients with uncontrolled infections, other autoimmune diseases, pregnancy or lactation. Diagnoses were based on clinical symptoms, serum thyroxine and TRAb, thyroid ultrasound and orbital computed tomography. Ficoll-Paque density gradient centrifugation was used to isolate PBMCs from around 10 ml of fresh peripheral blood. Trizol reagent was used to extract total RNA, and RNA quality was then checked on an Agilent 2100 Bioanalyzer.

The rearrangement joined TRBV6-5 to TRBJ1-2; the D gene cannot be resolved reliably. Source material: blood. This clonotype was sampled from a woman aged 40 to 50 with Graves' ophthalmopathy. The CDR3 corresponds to CASIRNAISGNTF. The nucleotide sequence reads TGTGCCAGCATAAGAAACGCCATCTCTGGAAACACCTTC.